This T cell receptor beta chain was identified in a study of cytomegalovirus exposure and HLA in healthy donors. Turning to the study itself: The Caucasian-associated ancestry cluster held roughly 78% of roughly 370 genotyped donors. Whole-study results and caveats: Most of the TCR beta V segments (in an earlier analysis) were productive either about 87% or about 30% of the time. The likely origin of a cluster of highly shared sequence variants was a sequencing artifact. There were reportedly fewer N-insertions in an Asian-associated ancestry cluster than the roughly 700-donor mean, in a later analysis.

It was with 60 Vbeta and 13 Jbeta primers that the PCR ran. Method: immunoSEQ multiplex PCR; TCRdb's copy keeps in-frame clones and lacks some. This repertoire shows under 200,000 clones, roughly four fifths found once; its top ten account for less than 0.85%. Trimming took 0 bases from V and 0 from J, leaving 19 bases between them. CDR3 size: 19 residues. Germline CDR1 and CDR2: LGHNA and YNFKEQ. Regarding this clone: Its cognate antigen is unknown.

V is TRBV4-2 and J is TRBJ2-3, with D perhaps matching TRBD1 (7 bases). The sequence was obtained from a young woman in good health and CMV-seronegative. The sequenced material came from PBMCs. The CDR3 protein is CASSQEEGAGPPSTDTQYF. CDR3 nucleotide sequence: TGTGCCAGCAGCCAAGAGGAGGGGGCGGGACCTCCTAGCACAGATACGCAGTATTTT.